This T cell receptor beta chain derives from a study of early T cells in non-severe SARS-CoV-2 infection. Study-wide findings and caveats: Anti-spike CD8 specificities were favored by VDJdb matching, whose results missed private and CD4 specificities.

Individual cDNA molecules received unique molecular identifiers. One entry per CDR3 protein results from TCRdb running MiXCR on the 5' RACE reads. This table holds tens of thousands of distinct CDR3 sequences, 11% found once. This clonotype appeared a few times. Its antigen is undetermined. The germline V and J ends were trimmed by 2 bases and 6 bases, with 17 bases remaining between them. The CDR3 covers 16 residues. Per the germline V gene, CDR1 is SGHVS and CDR2 is FNYEAQ. The material sequenced was whole blood. This sequence was found in an adult who was a healthcare worker with PCR-confirmed SARS-CoV-2 infection or an uninfected control (not recorded which). The chain employs TRBV7-6 and TRBJ2-1, with D maybe TRBD2 (5 bases). In DNA form, the CDR3 reads TGTGCCAGCAGCTTAATGAGTATGGGAGCGTCCAATGAGCAGTTCTTC. Translation gives CASSLMSMGASNEQFF.